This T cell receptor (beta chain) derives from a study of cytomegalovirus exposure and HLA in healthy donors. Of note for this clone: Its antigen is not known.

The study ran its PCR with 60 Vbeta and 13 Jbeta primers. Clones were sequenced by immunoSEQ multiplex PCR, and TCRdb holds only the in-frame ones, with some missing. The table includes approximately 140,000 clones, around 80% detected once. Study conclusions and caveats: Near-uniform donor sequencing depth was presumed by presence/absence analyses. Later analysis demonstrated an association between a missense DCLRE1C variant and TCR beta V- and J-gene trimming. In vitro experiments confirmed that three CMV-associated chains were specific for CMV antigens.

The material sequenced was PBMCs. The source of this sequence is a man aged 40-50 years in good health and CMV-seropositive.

CDR3 nucleotides: TGTGCAAGTCGCTTAGGAAACAGGGTAAGGACTAATGAAAAACTGTTTTTT. This encodes CASRLGNRVRTNEKLFF. The chain links TRBV12-2 to TRBJ1-4; the table assigns TRBD1, which was not confirmed against the DNA. TRBV12-2 is a pseudogene. This CDR3 is 17 amino acids long.